A single sample gave rise to the 9 T cell receptor beta chains below, sequenced in a study of T cell repertoires in cytomegalovirus infection. TCRdb recomputed calls from the reads with MiXCR, one row per CDR3 protein. The sample includes fewer than 1,000,000 distinct CDR3 sequences, around 32% of them seen just once. Antigen specificity for these receptors is unknown. The sample was cultured CD8+ T cells from PBMCs, taken from culture after CMV antigen stimulation. The receptors come from a human donor in good health (CMV status not recorded). Some clones in this sample may be carry-over from other donors' samples.

This clonotype was recorded only once. This may arise from a read error, as a much more abundant clone is one base away. No conserved phenylalanine or tryptophan is present at the end of the CDR3, so a read error is the likely explanation. V usage is TRBV7-6 and J usage is TRBJ2-1; D remains ambiguous. Between the trimmed V and J ends, which lost 4 bases and 2 bases, there was a span of 12 bases. Germline V gene data show CDR1 as SGHVS and CDR2 as FNYEAQ. The CDR3 has 15 amino acids. CDR3 residues: CASSSSINPYNEQFS. The CDR3 DNA follows: TGTGCCAGCAGCTCATCAATAAATCCCTACAATGAGCAGTTCTCC.

The CDR3 nucleotides are TGCGCCAGCAGCCAAGTTGGGGCCGGGGAGCTGTTTTTT. This translates into CASSQVGAGELFF. This chain connects TRBV4-1 to TRBJ2-2; D ambiguous. V was clipped by 1 base and J by 6 bases, with 6 bases between them. Germline loops: CDR1 MGHRA, CDR2 YSYEKL. This CDR3 is built from 13 residues.

This clonotype was detected a few times. The chain is built from TRBV27 and TRBJ2-3; the D is unclear. Germline CDR1 MNHEY, CDR2 SMNVEV (reference sequence). The germline V and J ends were trimmed by 2 bases and 2 bases, with 14 bases remaining between them. This CDR3 has 16 residues. CDR3 nucleotides: TGTGCCAGCAGTTTAAGCCTATACGTCGACACAGATACGCAGTATTTT. It specifies CASSLSLYVDTDTQYF.

The V call is TRBV6-5, the J call TRBJ2-2; 8 positions agree with TRBD2. The germline gives CDR1 MNHEY, CDR2 SVGAGI. The CDR3 is made up of 17 amino acids. The junction had 12 bases not matched to a gene; V was cut back by 4 bases and J by 5 bases. CDR3 loop: CASSFGIAGLRTGELFF. Written as DNA, the CDR3 is TGTGCCAGCAGTTTCGGAATAGCGGGGTTAAGAACCGGGGAGCTGTTTTTT.

This clonotype was seen ten or more times. The chain couples TRBV7-6 to TRBJ2-2; weak D call: TRBD1 (5 bases). CDR1 SGHVS and CDR2 FNYEAQ come from the germline V gene. Trimming removed 2 bases from V and 3 bases from J, with 10 bases in between. CDR3 length equals 15 residues. CDR3 nucleotide sequence: TGTGCCAGCAGCTTAAGGGGCACGGACACCGGGGAGCTGTTTTTT. Its translation: CASSLRGTDTGELFF.

This clonotype was counted a few times. The rearrangement uses TRBV12-3 or TRBV12-4 and TRBJ1-1; D gene uncertain. The CDR3 covers 15 residues. Trimming took off 5 bases at V and 10 bases at J, with 23 bases between the two ends. The CDR3 coding sequence is TGTGCCAGCAGTCACCGGGATTCGCAATTCGACGGAGCTTTCTTT. This translates into CASSHRDSQFDGAFF.

The rearrangement uses TRBV20-1 and TRBJ2-2; D not resolved. Per germline, CDR1 DFQATT and CDR2 SNEGSKA (reference sequence). V dropped 4 bases and J dropped 2 bases, with 8 bases sitting between them. The CDR3 extends over 13 amino acids. CDR3 DNA: TGCAGTGCTAAGGGAACCAACACCGGGGAGCTGTTTTTT. Encoded protein: CSAKGTNTGELFF.

This clonotype was observed a handful of times. The chain recombines TRBV19 with TRBJ1-5; TRBD1 might be the D (5 bases). Trimming cost V 3 bases and J 0 bases, with 12 bases left between them. The CDR3 runs to 16 residues. Germline-derived CDR1 and CDR2 are LNHDA and SQIVND (reference sequence). CDR3 DNA sequence: TGTGCCAGTAGTATCAGAGGGGAGTATAGCAATCAGCCCCAGCATTTT. Its protein product is CASSIRGEYSNQPQHF. Using reference TRBV19 and TRBJ1-5 for the parts outside the CDR3, the full variable domain is DGGITQSPKYLFRKEGQNVTLSCEQNLNHDAMYWYRQDPGQGLRLIYYSQIVNDFQKGDIAEGYSVSREKKESFPLTVTSAQKNPTAFYLCASSIRGEYSNQPQHFGDGTRLSIL.

This clonotype occurred many times. This chain joins TRBV7-6 and TRBJ1-2; weak D call: TRBD1 (6 bases). Trimming cost V 5 bases and J 7 bases, with 17 bases left between them. Germline V gene lookup returns CDR1 SGHVS and CDR2 FNYEAQ. The CDR3 is 14 residues long. The CDR3 here is CASSLGGTGSGYTF. The CDR3 region has the DNA TGTGCCAGCAGCCTGGGTGGCACAGGGAGTGGCTACACCTTC.